Given below is one T cell receptor (beta chain) in context. CD8+ and CD4+ T cells from blood underwent TCR beta sequencing. Relapsing-remitting disease, either stable or active, was present in the multiple sclerosis controls, who were treatment-naive patients. In contrast to the negatively isolated CD8+ and CD4+ T cells, TEMRA cells were FACS-enriched. This sample stems from a study of CD8 T cells in Susac syndrome. CDR1 is MNHEY, CDR2 SVGEGT, per germline. With V trimmed by 6 bases and J by 6 bases, 5 bases remained unmatched. The CDR3 is made up of 13 amino acids. With random hexamers, 0.5 to 1 ug RNA was reverse transcribed. An immunoSEQ multiplex PCR generated amplified TCR beta CDR3 products spanning 54 Vbeta and 13 Jbeta. Via MiXCR, TCRdb re-called the immunoSEQ multiplex PCR reads, giving one row per CDR3 protein. The table has 150,000 to 200,000 distinct CDR3 sequences, approximately 93% seen once.

The sequenced sample consisted of CD4+ T cells from PBMCs. V gene TRBV6-2 or TRBV6-3 combines with J gene TRBJ2-4; TRBD2 agrees at 7 bases. The sequence was collected from a human donor with multiple sclerosis. DNA for the CDR3: TGTGCCAGCAGCCGCGGGAGTCCAAACATTCAGTACTTC. Protein product: CASSRGSPNIQYF.